This T cell receptor (beta chain) was profiled in a study of blood T cell repertoires in COVID-19. Study context: In each case, the material was cDNA or gDNA derived from T cells, B-cell-depleted T cells, or PBMCs.

Germline CDR1 and CDR2: SGHAT and FQNNGV. Trimming cost V 1 base and J 2 bases; bases outside gene matches: 2. This CDR3 is built from 16 residues. Authors' methods: It was from reference gene primer amplification that nucleated cell counts were estimated. Method: immunoSEQ multiplex PCR; TCRdb's copy keeps in-frame clones and lacks some. V, J and clone size derive from that table, while D and trimming were established from the DNA sequence. The top ten clones hold around 13% of a sample with about 220,000 clones, over 75% of them seen once. Sequencing was carried out using peripheral blood. This receptor was taken from a human donor in a cohort sampled during active COVID-19. The rearrangement joins TRBV11-2 to TRBJ2-6; 7 bases line up with TRBD2. In nucleotides, the CDR3 is TGTGCCAGCAGCTTAGGTGCGGGGGCTGGGGCCAACGTCCTGACTTTC. It yields the protein CASSLGAGAGANVLTF.